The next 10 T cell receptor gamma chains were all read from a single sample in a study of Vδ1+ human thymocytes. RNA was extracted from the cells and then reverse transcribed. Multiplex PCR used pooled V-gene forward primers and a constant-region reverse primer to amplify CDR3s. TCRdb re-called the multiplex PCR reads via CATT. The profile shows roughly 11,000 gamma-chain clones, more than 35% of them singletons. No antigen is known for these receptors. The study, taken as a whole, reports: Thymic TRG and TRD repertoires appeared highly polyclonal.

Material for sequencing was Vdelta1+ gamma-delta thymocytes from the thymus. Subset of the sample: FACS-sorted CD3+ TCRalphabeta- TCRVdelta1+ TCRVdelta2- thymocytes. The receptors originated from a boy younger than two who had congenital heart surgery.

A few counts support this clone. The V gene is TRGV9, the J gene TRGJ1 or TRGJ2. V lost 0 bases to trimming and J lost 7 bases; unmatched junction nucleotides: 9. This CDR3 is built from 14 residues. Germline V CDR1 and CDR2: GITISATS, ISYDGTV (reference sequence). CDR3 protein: CALWEVRRRYKKLF. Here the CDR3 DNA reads TGTGCCTTGTGGGAGGTGCGACGGAGATATAAGAAACTCTTT.

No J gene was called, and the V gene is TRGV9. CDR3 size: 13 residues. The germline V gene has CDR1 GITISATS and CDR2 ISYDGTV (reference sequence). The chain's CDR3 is CALWEEDYYKKIF. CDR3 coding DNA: TGTGCCTTGTGGGAGGAGGATTATTATAAGAAAATATTT.

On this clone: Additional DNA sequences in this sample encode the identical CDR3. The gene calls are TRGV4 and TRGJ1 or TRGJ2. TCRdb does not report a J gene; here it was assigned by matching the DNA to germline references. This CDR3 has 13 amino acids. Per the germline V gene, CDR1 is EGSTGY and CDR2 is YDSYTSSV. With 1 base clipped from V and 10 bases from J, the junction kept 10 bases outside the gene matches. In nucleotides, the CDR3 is TGTGCCACCTGGGATGGTAGGGGGTGCAAGAAACTCTTT. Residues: CATWDGRGCKKLF.

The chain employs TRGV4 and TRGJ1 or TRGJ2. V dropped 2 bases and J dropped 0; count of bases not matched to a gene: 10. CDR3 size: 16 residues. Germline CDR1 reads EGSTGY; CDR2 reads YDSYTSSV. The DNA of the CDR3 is TGTGCCACCTGGGATGTCCCCCTCATGAATTATTATAAGAAACTCTTT. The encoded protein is CATWDVPLMNYYKKLF.

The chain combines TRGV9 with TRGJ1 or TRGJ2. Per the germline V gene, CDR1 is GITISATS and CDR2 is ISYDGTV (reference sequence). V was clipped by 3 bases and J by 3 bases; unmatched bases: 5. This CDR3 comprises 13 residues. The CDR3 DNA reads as TGTGCCTTGTGGGAGTATGGTTATTATAAGAAACTCTTT. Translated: CALWEYGYYKKLF.

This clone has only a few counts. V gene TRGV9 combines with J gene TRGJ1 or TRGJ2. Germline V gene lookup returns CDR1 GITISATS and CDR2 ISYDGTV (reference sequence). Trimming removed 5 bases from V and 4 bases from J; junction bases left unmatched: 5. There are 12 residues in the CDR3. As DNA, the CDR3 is TGTGCCTTGTGGGCGAGATATTATAAGAAACTCTTT. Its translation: CALWARYYKKLF.

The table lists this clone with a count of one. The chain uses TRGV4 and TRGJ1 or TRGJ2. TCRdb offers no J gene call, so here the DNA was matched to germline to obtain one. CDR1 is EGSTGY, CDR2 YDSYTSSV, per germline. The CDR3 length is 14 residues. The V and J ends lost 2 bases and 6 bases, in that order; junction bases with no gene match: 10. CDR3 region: CATWDVALGYKKLF. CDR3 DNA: TGTGCCACCTGGGATGTGGCCCTGGGTTATAAGAAACTCTTT.

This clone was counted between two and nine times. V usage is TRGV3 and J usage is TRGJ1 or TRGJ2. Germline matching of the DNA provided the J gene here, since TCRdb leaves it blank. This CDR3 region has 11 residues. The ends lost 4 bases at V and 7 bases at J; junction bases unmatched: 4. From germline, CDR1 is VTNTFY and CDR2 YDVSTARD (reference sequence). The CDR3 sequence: CATWEGYKKLF. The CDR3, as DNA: TGTGCCACCTGGGAGGGATATAAGAAACTCTTT.

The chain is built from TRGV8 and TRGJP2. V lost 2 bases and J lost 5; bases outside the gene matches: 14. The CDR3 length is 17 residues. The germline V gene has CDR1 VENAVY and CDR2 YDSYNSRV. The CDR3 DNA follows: TGTGCCACCTGGGATAAACAGGCTCTTAAGAGTGATTGGATCAAGACGTTT. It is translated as CATWDKQALKSDWIKTF.

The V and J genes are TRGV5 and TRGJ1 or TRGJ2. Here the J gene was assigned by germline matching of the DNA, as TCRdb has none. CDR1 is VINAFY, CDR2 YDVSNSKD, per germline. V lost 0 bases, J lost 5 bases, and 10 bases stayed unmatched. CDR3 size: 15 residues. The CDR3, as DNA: TGTGCCACCTGGGACAGGCGGTTTTTTGATTATAAGAAACTCTTT. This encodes CATWDRRFFDYKKLF.